This TCR beta chain was obtained from a study of OX40 agonist ivuxolimab in advanced cancers. Study-level background: Ivuxolimab, which targeted the costimulatory receptor OX40 (CD134), was an agonistic, fully human IgG2 monoclonal antibody. The monotherapy dose-escalation portion (N ≈ 56 patients) of the phase I ivuxolimab trial is reported in the paper. Of the roughly 52 patients in dose escalation, about 20 had hepatocellular carcinoma, about 15 had melanoma, 9 had renal cell carcinoma and 9 had head and neck cancer. Intravenous ivuxolimab was administered to patients every 2 weeks at six dose levels: 0.01, 0.1, 0.3, 1.5, 3 and 10 mg/kg. Patients were allowed to have had prior anti-PD-1, anti-PD-L1 or anti-CTLA-4 therapy, and more than 30% of the dose-escalation patients had previously received checkpoint inhibitors. Three dose-escalation patients achieved partial responses, one with hepatocellular carcinoma and two with cutaneous melanoma. The purpose of peripheral TCRbeta sequencing was to test whether ivuxolimab changed TCR sequence diversity and led to clonal T-cell expansion. The dose-escalation cohort was over 70% male with a mean age of approximately 60 years, ranging from roughly 20 to 80. Overall study outcomes, separate from this receptor: In the 0.1-3.0 mg/kg groups, partial responders were among the patients with the lowest normalized peripheral clonal expansion, particularly in CD8+ T cells. At doses from 0.1 to 3.0 mg/kg, clonal expansion was seen in both CD4+ and CD8+ blood T cells between baseline and week 6. After ivuxolimab, more expanded clones were found on average in CD8+ T cells than in CD4+ T cells. The antigen specificity of the clonally expanded peripheral T cells was not determined. Low levels of normalized T-cell clonal expansion were also shown by some nonresponding patients.

Worth noting for this clone: Its recognized antigen is unknown. It has no much larger one-base neighbor in the sample; base qualities were not kept.

The trial excluded patients who had a history of autoimmune disease or were on systemic immunosuppression. Peripheral blood for TCR sequencing was collected from all dose cohorts at baseline, on cycle 4 day 1, and on cycle 7 day 1. Samples came from an open-label, multicenter, first-in-human phase I dose-escalation trial of ivuxolimab. Adults with locally advanced or metastatic head and neck squamous cell, hepatocellular, melanoma or renal cell carcinoma were enrolled in the trial. CD4+ and CD8+ T cells were sorted separately from peripheral blood before TCR sequencing. Genomic DNA was extracted from sorted cells for sequencing of the TCRbeta CDR3 region. The immunoSEQ Assay was used to sequence the TCRbeta CDR3 regions. TCRdb's version of the immuneACCESS table is confined to in-frame rearrangements and falls short of the full clone set. An unresolved V gene accounts for under half of the shortfall where checked; the remainder is of unknown origin. The sample table lists about 21,000 clones, roughly four fifths of them with a count of one. Clones ranked in the top ten supply about 28% of the sample.

From the cysteine through the phenylalanine, the CDR3 covers 15 amino acids. Just the 45-base CDR3 DNA is kept, in frame starting at base 1. At the junction V is shortened by 3 bases and J by 2 bases, with 14 bases in between. CDR1 and CDR2, per the germline V gene, are SGHRS and YFSETQ. The V and J segments used are TRBV5-1 and TRBJ2-5; tentative D gene TRBD1, with 6 bases matching. The material was CD4+ or CD8+ T cells sorted from blood, obtained in a trial of the OX40 agonist ivuxolimab. The receptor's source is an adult with an advanced solid tumor such as melanoma, head and neck, liver or kidney cancer. The DNA is as follows: TGCGCCAGCAGCTCCCTCCGGGACAAGCAAGAGACCCAGTACTTC. Its translation is CASSSLRDKQETQYF.